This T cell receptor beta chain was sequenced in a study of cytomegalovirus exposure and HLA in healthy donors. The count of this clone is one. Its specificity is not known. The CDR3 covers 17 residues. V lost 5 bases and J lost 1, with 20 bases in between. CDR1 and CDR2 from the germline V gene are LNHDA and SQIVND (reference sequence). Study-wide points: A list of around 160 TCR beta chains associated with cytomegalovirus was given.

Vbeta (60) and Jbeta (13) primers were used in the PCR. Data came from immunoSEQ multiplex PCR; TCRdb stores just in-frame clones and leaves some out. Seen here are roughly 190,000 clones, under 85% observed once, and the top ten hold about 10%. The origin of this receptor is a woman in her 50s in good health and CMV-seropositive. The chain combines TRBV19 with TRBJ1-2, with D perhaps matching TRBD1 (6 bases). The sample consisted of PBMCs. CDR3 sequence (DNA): TGTGCCAGTAGTGTCGGGGCAGGGGTCGATGTTAACTATGGCTACACCTTC. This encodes CASSVGAGVDVNYGYTF. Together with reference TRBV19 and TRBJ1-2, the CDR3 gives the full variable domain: DGGITQSPKYLFRKEGQNVTLSCEQNLNHDAMYWYRQDPGQGLRLIYYSQIVNDFQKGDIAEGYSVSREKKESFPLTVTSAQKNPTAFYLCASSVGAGVDVNYGYTFGSGTRLTVV.